A selection of T cell receptor beta chains follows, all from one sample in a study of cytomegalovirus exposure and HLA in healthy donors. TCRdb keeps only in-frame clones here, not all; method: immunoSEQ multiplex PCR. Of about 150,000 clones listed, approximately 86% are singletons. The specimen sequenced was PBMCs. All receptors derive from a human donor in good health. CDR3s include the opening cysteine and the closing phenylalanine or tryptophan. D genes are given only for firm matches. Only part of the rows carry a size: once, few, many, or a class if the clone is expanded.

D gene	V gene	J gene	clone size	CDR3 DNA	CDR3 protein
.	TRBV10-3	TRBJ2-1	.	TGTGCCATCAGTGTTGGGGGGAGCTCCTACAATGAGCAGTTCTTC	CAISVGGSSYNEQFF
TRBD1	TRBV4-1	TRBJ2-7	.	TGCGCCAGCAGCCAGTACACAGGGGTGAGGAACGAGCAGTACTTC	CASSQYTGVRNEQYF
TRBD1	TRBV5-8	TRBJ1-6	once	TGTGCCAGCAGCTTGGACAGGGGTTCACCCCTCCACTTT	CASSLDRGSPLHF
.	TRBV18	TRBJ2-7	.	TGTGCCAGCTCACCACGGGAGAGCTCCTACGAGCAGTACTTC	CASSPRESSYEQYF
.	TRBV27	TRBJ2-2	.	TGTGCCAGCAGTCCCCGCTCGGACACCGGGGAGCTGTTTTTT	CASSPRSDTGELFF
.	TRBV2	TRBJ2-3	.	TGTGCCAGCAGTCCCCGACAGAGCACAGATACGCAGTATTTT	CASSPRQSTDTQYF
TRBD2	TRBV2	TRBJ2-1	.	TGTGCCAGCAGTACCGGGACTAGCGGGCGGTACAATGAGCAGTTCTTC	CASSTGTSGRYNEQFF
.	TRBV6-5	TRBJ1-1	.	TGTGCACCCTCGAGGAACACTGAAGCTTTCTTT	CAPSRNTEAFF
.	TRBV6-6	TRBJ1-1	.	TGTGCCAGCAGTATGGGGTCACGACAGGAAGAAGCTTTCTTT	CASSMGSRQEEAFF
.	TRBV4-3	TRBJ1-6	few	TGCGCCAGCAGCCAAGACAGGGGATCACCCCTCCACTTT	CASSQDRGSPLHF
TRBD1	TRBV18	TRBJ2-7	.	TGTGCCAGCTCACCAGAACGGACAGGCCACGAGCAGTACTTC	CASSPERTGHEQYF
TRBD1	TRBV5-1	TRBJ2-5	once	TGCGCCAGCAGCTTTTTGACAGGGCGCCGGGAGACCCAGTACTTC	CASSFLTGRRETQYF
.	TRBV18	TRBJ2-2	.	TGTGCCAGCTCTCCACCGTATCCCGGGGAGCTGTTTTTT	CASSPPYPGELFF
.	TRBV2	TRBJ2-5	.	TGTGCCAGCAGTGACCAGGTTTTTGATTGGTGGTTGGAGACCCAGTACTTC	CASSDQVFDWWLETQYF
TRBD2	TRBV2	TRBJ2-1	.	TGTGCCAGCAGAGCGGGACGGTCCTACAATGAGCAGTTCTTC	CASRAGRSYNEQFF
.	TRBV6-5	TRBJ1-1	.	TGTGCCAGCAGTATTGTGACAGCGAACACTGAAGCTTTCTTT	CASSIVTANTEAFF
TRBD2	TRBV28	TRBJ2-1	.	TGTGCCAGCAGTCTGACCCTAGCGGGAGGCCGGAACAATGAGCAGTTCTTC	CASSLTLAGGRNNEQFF
.	TRBV7-3	TRBJ2-1	.	TGTGCCAGCAGCGCACTCGGGGGGCTATACAATGAGCAGTTCTTC	CASSALGGLYNEQFF
.	TRBV7-6	TRBJ2-1	.	TGTGCCAGCAGCTTAAGGTTCCGAAAGGGGTACAATGAGCAGTTCTTC	CASSLRFRKGYNEQFF
.	TRBV7-2	TRBJ2-5	.	TGTGCCAGCAGCTTATCTTGGCACCAAGAGACCCAGTACTTC	CASSLSWHQETQYF
.	TRBV2	TRBJ1-1	.	TGTGCCAGCACCCCAGACTTACGGAATGAAGCTTTCTTT	CASTPDLRNEAFF
.	TRBV27	TRBJ1-5	.	TGTGCCAGCAGTCCAAAAGCGGTCGGAGGGTATAGCAATCAGCCCCAGCATTTT	CASSPKAVGGYSNQPQHF
.	TRBV5-4	TRBJ2-2	.	TGTGCCAGCAGCTTGGGGGGGCGACGAGAAACCGGGGAGCTGTTTTTT	CASSLGGRRETGELFF
TRBD2	TRBV28	TRBJ2-2	.	TGTGCCAGCAGCTCCTCGACTAGCGGGGCAATGGGCGGGGAGCTGTTTTTT	CASSSSTSGAMGGELFF
TRBD1	TRBV29-1	TRBJ1-2	.	TGCAGCGTTGAAGGATACCGGACAGGGGGAACTGGCTACACCTTC	CSVEGYRTGGTGYTF
.	TRBV15	TRBJ2-3	.	TGTGCCACCAGCAGAGACACAGTCCCAGATACGCAGTATTTT	CATSRDTVPDTQYF
.	TRBV5-1	TRBJ1-2	.	TGCGCCAGCAGTACCGGACAGATCCTTTATGGCTACACCTTC	CASSTGQILYGYTF
.	TRBV5-4	TRBJ2-7	.	TGTGCCAGCAGCTTGGGTCCGGGAGTTCCGGCCGAGCAGTACTTC	CASSLGPGVPAEQYF
.	TRBV5-1	TRBJ2-3	.	TGCGCCAGCAGCTTGACTATAACTAGCACAGATACGCAGTATTTT	CASSLTITSTDTQYF
.	TRBV5-1	TRBJ2-5	.	TGCGCCAGCAGCTCCCGGACAGACCAAGAGACCCAGTACTTC	CASSSRTDQETQYF
.	TRBV11-3	TRBJ2-7	.	TGTGCCAGCAGCTCGAATTCAGGCAACTACGAGCAGTACTTC	CASSSNSGNYEQYF